Listed below are T cell receptor beta chains from one sample, sequenced in a study of shared clonotypes between healthy human individuals. Clones were read by immunoSEQ multiplex PCR, and TCRdb kept only the in-frame ones, dropping some. The data contain 1,400,000 or so clones, less than 99% of them singletons. The sequencing input was naive CD4+ T cells sorted from blood. All receptors derive from a man aged 25 to 45 in good health. Both conserved end residues are part of each CDR3. Fields, in order: D gene, J gene, clone size, V gene, CDR3 protein, CDR3 DNA. A D gene is named only where the DNA matches it firmly. Clone sizes are given selectively: once, few, many, or a class where the clone is expanded.

-,TRBJ2-3,-,TRBV7-6,CASSLVARGTDTQYF,TGTGCCAGCAGCTTAGTTGCCAGGGGCACAGATACGCAGTATTTT
TRBD2,TRBJ2-2,-,TRBV27,CASRGTSGSAGELFF,TGTGCCAGCAGGGGGACTAGCGGGAGTGCCGGGGAGCTGTTTTTT
TRBD2,TRBJ2-6,-,TRBV6-1,CASSLAGAGANVLTF,TGTGCCAGCAGTCTGGCGGGAGCTGGGGCCAACGTCCTGACTTTC
TRBD1,TRBJ2-7,-,TRBV10-3,CAISEGTGGYEQYF,TGTGCCATCAGTGAAGGGACAGGGGGCTACGAGCAGTACTTC
TRBD2,TRBJ2-3,-,TRBV7-7,CASSRSSGYTDTQYF,TGTGCCAGCAGCCGCTCTAGCGGCTACACAGATACGCAGTATTTT
-,TRBJ2-4,once,TRBV23-1,CASSHRHQNIQYF,TGCGCCAGCAGTCACCGGCACCAGAACATTCAGTACTTC
-,TRBJ2-1,once,TRBV11-2,CASSSYRAREFF,TGTGCCAGCAGCTCATACAGGGCCCGCGAGTTCTTC
-,TRBJ2-3,-,TRBV9,CASSVSGNTDTQYF,TGTGCCAGCAGCGTATCAGGGAACACAGATACGCAGTATTTT
-,TRBJ2-2,once,TRBV7-3,CASSLSRTGELFF,TGTGCCAGCAGCTTAAGCCGGACCGGGGAGCTGTTTTTT
TRBD2,TRBJ2-1,-,TRBV2,CATGRGAYNEQFF,TGTGCCACCGGGCGGGGGGCCTACAATGAGCAGTTCTTC
TRBD1,TRBJ1-1,-,TRBV18,CASSPQTGGEVAFF,TGTGCCAGCTCACCACAGACAGGGGGTGAAGTGGCTTTCTTT
-,TRBJ1-1,-,TRBV7-8,CASSTDRNTEAFF,TGTGCCAGCAGCACAGACAGAAACACTGAAGCTTTCTTT
TRBD1,TRBJ2-2,-,TRBV19,CASSTGTGSNTGELFF,TGTGCCAGTAGTACCGGGACAGGGTCGAACACCGGGGAGCTGTTTTTT
-,TRBJ2-7,-,TRBV6-5,CASRGGSSHEQYF,TGTGCCAGCAGGGGGGGTTCGTCTCACGAGCAGTACTTC
TRBD1,TRBJ2-3,-,TRBV7-8,CASSLGGTGTDTQYF,TGTGCCAGCAGCTTAGGGGGGACAGGTACAGATACGCAGTATTTT
-,TRBJ2-1,once,TRBV7-2,CATATTFDNEQFF,TGTGCCACGGCTACCACCTTCGACAATGAGCAGTTCTTC
-,TRBJ2-1,-,TRBV7-9,CASSPSSYNEQFF,TGTGCCAGCAGTCCTAGCTCCTACAATGAGCAGTTCTTC
-,TRBJ2-1,-,TRBV9,CASSTLGASGAYNEQFF,TGTGCCAGCAGCACCCTGGGTGCCTCTGGGGCTTACAATGAGCAGTTCTTC
-,TRBJ2-7,-,TRBV5-6,CASSLTGEQYF,TGTGCCAGCAGCTTGACGGGGGAGCAGTACTTC
TRBD2,TRBJ2-7,-,TRBV18,CASSRGLADSSYEQYF,TGTGCCAGCTCACGAGGACTAGCGGATAGCTCCTACGAGCAGTACTTC